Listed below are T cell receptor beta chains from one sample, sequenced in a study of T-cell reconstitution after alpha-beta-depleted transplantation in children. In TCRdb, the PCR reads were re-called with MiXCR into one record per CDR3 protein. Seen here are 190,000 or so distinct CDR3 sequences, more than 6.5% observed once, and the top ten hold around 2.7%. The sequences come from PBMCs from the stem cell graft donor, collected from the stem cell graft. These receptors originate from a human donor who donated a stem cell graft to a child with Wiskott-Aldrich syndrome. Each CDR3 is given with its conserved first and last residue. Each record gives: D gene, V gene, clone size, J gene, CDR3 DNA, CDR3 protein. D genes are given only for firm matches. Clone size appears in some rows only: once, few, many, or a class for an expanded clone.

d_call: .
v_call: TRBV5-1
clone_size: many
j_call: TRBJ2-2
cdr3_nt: TGCGCCAGCAGCTTATTCCGGGACGCGAACACCGGGGAGCTGTTTTTT
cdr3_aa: CASSLFRDANTGELFF

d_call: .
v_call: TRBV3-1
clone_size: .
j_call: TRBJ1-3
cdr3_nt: TGTGCCAGCAGCCATCCCGGGACGGTCAGAAACACCATATATTTT
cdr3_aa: CASSHPGTVRNTIYF

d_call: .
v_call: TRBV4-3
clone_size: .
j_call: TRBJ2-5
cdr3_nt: TGCGCCAGCAGCCAAGACGCCACCAGGCAAGAGACCCAGTACTTC
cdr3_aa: CASSQDATRQETQYF

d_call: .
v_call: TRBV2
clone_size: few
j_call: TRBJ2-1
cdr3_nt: TGTGCCAGCAGTGAAGGATGGGCCCTCAGCGATGAGCAGTTCTTC
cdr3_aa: CASSEGWALSDEQFF

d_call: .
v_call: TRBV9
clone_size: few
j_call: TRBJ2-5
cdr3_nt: TGTGCCAGCAGCGACACTACCCCGGGAGAGACCCAGTACTTC
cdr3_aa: CASSDTTPGETQYF

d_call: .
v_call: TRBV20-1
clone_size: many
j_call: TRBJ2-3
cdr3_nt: TGCAGTGCTTCAAGTACAGGGACAGATACGCAGTATTTT
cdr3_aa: CSASSTGTDTQYF

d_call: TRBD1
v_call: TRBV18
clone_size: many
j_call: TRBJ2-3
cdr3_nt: TGTGCCAGCTCACCGACAGGGGCCACAGATACGCAGTATTTT
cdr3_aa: CASSPTGATDTQYF

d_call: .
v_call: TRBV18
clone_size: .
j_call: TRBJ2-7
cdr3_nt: TGTGCCAGCTCACCACCTTACAGCTCCTACGAGCAGTACTTC
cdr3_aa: CASSPPYSSYEQYF

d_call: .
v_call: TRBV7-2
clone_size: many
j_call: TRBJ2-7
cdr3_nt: TGTGCCAGCAGCTCTCATTCCGAGCAGTACTTC
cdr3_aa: CASSSHSEQYF

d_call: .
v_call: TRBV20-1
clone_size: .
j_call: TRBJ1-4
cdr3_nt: TGCAGTGGGGCCGACCCGAGGGAAAAACTGTTTTTT
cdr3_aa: CSGADPREKLFF

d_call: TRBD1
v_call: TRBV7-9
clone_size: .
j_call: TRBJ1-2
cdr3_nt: TGTGCCAGCAGCTTCCGGGACAGGGGATCCGATGGCTACACCTTC
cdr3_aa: CASSFRDRGSDGYTF

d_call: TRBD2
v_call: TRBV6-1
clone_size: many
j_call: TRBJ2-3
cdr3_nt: TGTGCCAGCAGTAGGACTAGTATTCGCACAGATACGCAGTATTTT
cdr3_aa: CASSRTSIRTDTQYF

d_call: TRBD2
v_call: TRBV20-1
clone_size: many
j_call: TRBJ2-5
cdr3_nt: TGCAGTGCCCCGCTAGCGGGAGGAGCAGAGACCCAGTACTTC
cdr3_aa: CSAPLAGGAETQYF

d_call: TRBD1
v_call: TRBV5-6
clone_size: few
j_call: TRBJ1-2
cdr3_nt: TGTGCCAGCAGCTGGTTGCCACAGGGGGCGCGCTATGGCTACACCTTC
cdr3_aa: CASSWLPQGARYGYTF

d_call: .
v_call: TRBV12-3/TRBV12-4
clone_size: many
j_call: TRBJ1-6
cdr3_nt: TGTGCCAGCAGTTTATCTAGGGATTCACCCCTCCACTTT
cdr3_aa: CASSLSRDSPLHF

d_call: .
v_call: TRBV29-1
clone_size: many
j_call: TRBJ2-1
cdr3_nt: TGCAGCGTTGGAGGGGCCAGCTCCTACAATGAGCAGTTCTTC
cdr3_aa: CSVGGASSYNEQFF

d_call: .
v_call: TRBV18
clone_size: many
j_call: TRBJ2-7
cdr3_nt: TGTGCCAGCTCACCGCAGGGGAGCGAGCAGTACTTC
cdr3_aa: CASSPQGSEQYF

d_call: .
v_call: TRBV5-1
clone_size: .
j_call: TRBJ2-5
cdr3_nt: TGCGCCAGCAGCTTGGCCTTGGGTGTCCAAGAGACCCAGTACTTC
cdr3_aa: CASSLALGVQETQYF

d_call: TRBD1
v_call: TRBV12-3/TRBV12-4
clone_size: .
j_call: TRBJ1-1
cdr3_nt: TGTGCCAGCAGTTTCTTACCGGGACAGGGTACTGTGGCAGCTTTCTTT
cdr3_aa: CASSFLPGQGTVAAFF

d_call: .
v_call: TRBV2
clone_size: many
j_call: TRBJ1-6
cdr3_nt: TGTGCCAGCAGTGAAACCCGAATACGATCACCCCTCCACTTT
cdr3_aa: CASSETRIRSPLHF

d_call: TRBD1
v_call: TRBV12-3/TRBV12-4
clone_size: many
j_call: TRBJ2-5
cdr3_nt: TGTGCCAGCAGCCAAGGGGGGACAGGGTGGCGGGAGACCCAGTACTTC
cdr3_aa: CASSQGGTGWRETQYF

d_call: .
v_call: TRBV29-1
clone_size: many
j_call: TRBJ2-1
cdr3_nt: TGCAGCGTACCGTCCGGGACCCAGGTTGAGTTCTTC
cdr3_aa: CSVPSGTQVEFF

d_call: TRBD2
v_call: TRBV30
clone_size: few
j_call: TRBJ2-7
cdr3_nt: TGTGCCTGCGGACCTCTAGCGGGCTACGAGCAGTACTTC
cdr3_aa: CACGPLAGYEQYF

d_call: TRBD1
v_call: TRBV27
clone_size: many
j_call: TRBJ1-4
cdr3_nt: TGTGCCAGCAGTCCGGGACAGTTTTCAACTAATGAAAAACTGTTTTTT
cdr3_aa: CASSPGQFSTNEKLFF

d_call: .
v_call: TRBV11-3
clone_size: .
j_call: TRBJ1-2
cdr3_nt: TGTGCCAGCAGCTCGGGGGGTCTTAACTATGGCTACACCTTC
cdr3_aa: CASSSGGLNYGYTF

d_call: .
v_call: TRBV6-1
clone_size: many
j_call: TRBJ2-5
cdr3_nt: TGTGCCAGCAGCCTAAAGTACCAAGAGACCCAGTACTTC
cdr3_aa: CASSLKYQETQYF

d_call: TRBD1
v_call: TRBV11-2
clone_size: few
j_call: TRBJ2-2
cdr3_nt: TGTGCCAGCAGCTCACTCCTCGGACAGGGATGGACCGGGGAGCTGTTTTTT
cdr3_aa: CASSSLLGQGWTGELFF

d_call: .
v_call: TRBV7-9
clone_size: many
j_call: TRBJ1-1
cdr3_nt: TGTGCCAGCAGCCCCGATCACGGGACGGTCAACACTGAAGCTTTCTTT
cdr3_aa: CASSPDHGTVNTEAFF

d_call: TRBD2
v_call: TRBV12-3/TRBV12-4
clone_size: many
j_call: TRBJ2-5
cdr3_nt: TGTGCCAGCAGTTGGACTAGCGTGAAGGAGACCCAGTACTTC
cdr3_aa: CASSWTSVKETQYF

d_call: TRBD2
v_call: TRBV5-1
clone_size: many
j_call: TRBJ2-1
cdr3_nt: TGCGCCAGCAGCTGGGGACTAGCGGGAGGTGCCTACAATGAGCAGTTCTTC
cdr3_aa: CASSWGLAGGAYNEQFF

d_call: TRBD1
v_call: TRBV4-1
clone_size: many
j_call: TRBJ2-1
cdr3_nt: TGCGCCAGCAGCCGACACCGGGACAGCTCCTACAATGAGCAGTTCTTC
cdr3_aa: CASSRHRDSSYNEQFF

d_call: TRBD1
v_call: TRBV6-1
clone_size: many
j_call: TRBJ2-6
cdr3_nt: TGTGCCAGCAGGCCTACAGGGGCGGGGGCCAACGTCCTGACTTTC
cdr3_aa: CASRPTGAGANVLTF

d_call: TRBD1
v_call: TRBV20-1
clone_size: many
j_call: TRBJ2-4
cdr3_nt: TGCAGTGCTGTAAAACCACAGGGGGCCAAAAACATTCAGTACTTC
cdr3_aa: CSAVKPQGAKNIQYF

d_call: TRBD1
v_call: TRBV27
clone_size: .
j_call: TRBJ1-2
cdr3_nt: TGTGCCAGCAGTTATTCATCTTCCGGGACAGAGGGCTATGGCTACACCTTC
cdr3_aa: CASSYSSSGTEGYGYTF

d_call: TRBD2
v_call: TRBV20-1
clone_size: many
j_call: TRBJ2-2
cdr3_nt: TGCAGTGCATCGCGGGAGTTTGAGGCCGGGGAGCTGTTTTTT
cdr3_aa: CSASREFEAGELFF

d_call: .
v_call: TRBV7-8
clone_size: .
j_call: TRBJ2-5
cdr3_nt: TGTGCCAGCAGCTTGGTAATCGGACCTTGGGAGACCCAGTACTTC
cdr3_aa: CASSLVIGPWETQYF

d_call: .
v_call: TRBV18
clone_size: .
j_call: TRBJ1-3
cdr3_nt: TGTGCCAGCTCACCTGCAACAGAGCACACCATATATTTT
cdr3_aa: CASSPATEHTIYF

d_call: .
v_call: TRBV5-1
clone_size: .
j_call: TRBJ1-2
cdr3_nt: TGCGCCAGCAGCTTGGAGGGGCTTAGACCTTCCTATGGCTACACCTTC
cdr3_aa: CASSLEGLRPSYGYTF

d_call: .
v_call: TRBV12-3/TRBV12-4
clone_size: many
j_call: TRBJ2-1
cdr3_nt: TGTGCCAGCAGTTTACGGGCCAATGAGCAGTTCTTC
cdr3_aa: CASSLRANEQFF

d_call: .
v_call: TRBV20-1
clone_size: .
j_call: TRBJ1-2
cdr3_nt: TGCAGTGCCATGGGGACGGCCGATGGGGGCTACACCTTC
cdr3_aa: CSAMGTADGGYTF